Listed below are T cell receptor beta chains from one sample, sequenced in a study of cytomegalovirus exposure and HLA in healthy donors. Clones were read by immunoSEQ multiplex PCR, and TCRdb kept only the in-frame ones, dropping some. The sample has 75,000 or so clones, about 72% seen once. The sequencing sample was made of PBMCs. These receptors all stem from a man aged 40-49 years in good health and CMV-seropositive. The CDR3 runs from the conserved cysteine through the conserved F or W. D genes are given only for firm matches. Clone size is not always given. Where it is, it says once, few, many or a class for expanded clones.

>-|TRBJ1-3|few|TRBV5-3
CARSLDRVSGNTIYF
TGTGCCAGAAGCTTGGACAGGGTGTCTGGAAACACCATATATTTT
>TRBD2|TRBJ2-1|-|TRBV6-5
CASTQTSGGAYEQFF
TGTGCCAGCACCCAGACTAGCGGGGGGGCATATGAGCAGTTCTTC
>-|TRBJ2-3|-|TRBV30
CAWRGLTDTQYF
TGTGCCTGGAGGGGACTTACAGATACGCAGTATTTT
>TRBD2|TRBJ2-3|-|TRBV29-1
CSVIGGGAATQYF
TGCAGCGTAATCGGCGGGGGGGCCGCCACGCAGTATTTT
>-|TRBJ1-5|-|TRBV5-1
CASSLAGGANQPQHF
TGCGCCAGCAGCTTGGCCGGGGGGGCGAACCAGCCCCAGCATTTT
>TRBD2|TRBJ2-7|-|TRBV7-3
CASSPASGEQYF
TGTGCCAGCAGCCCGGCTAGCGGCGAGCAGTACTTC
>-|TRBJ1-1|-|TRBV20-1
CSAFYLTEAFF
TGCAGTGCCTTCTACTTAACTGAAGCTTTCTTT
>-|TRBJ1-3|-|TRBV6-1
CASREGPVSGNTIYF
TGTGCCAGCAGGGAGGGTCCAGTCTCTGGAAACACCATATATTTT
>-|TRBJ1-2|-|TRBV4-1
CASGGGYYGYTF
TGCGCCAGCGGCGGCGGATACTATGGCTACACCTTC
>TRBD2|TRBJ2-7|few|TRBV30
CAWSLGEGYEQYF
TGTGCCTGGAGTTTGGGGGAGGGCTACGAGCAGTACTTC
>TRBD1|TRBJ1-1|-|TRBV19
CASGQGVNTEAFF
TGTGCCAGTGGACAGGGGGTGAACACTGAAGCTTTCTTT
>-|TRBJ1-4|-|TRBV5-1
CASSSRLSSEGFEKLFF
TGCGCCAGCAGCTCCCGACTTTCCTCAGAGGGATTTGAAAAACTGTTTTTT
>-|TRBJ1-6|-|TRBV28
CANQGNNSPLHF
TGTGCCAACCAGGGGAATAATTCACCCCTCCACTTT
>-|TRBJ1-1|-|TRBV5-1
CASSLAQEMNTEAFF
TGCGCCAGCAGCTTGGCACAGGAGATGAACACTGAAGCTTTCTTT
>-|TRBJ2-1|-|TRBV6-6
CASSYSDSNEQFF
TGTGCCAGCAGTTACTCCGACAGCAATGAGCAGTTCTTC
>-|TRBJ1-1|once|TRBV7-8
CASSLVAGNTEAFF
TGTGCCAGCAGCTTAGTAGCCGGGAACACTGAAGCTTTCTTT
>-|TRBJ1-1|-|TRBV11-2
CASSFLTGLDTEAFF
TGTGCCAGCAGCTTCCTGACAGGTCTGGACACTGAAGCTTTCTTT
>-|TRBJ1-6|-|TRBV11-3
CASSGGTGNSPLHF
TGTGCCAGCAGCGGGGGCACTGGAAATTCACCCCTCCACTTT
>-|TRBJ1-1|few|TRBV6-6
CASSYGYSSEAFF
TGTGCCAGCAGTTATGGGTATAGCTCTGAAGCTTTCTTT
>-|TRBJ2-5|-|TRBV7-6
CASSSGLGETQYF
TGTGCCAGCAGCTCGGGATTAGGGGAGACCCAGTACTTC
>-|TRBJ1-6|-|TRBV6-6
CASRRDIGGDSPLHF
TGTGCCAGCAGGAGAGATATTGGCGGGGATTCACCCCTCCACTTT
>-|TRBJ1-1|few|TRBV11-3
CASSPRTANTEAFF
TGTGCCAGCAGCCCCAGGACAGCGAACACTGAAGCTTTCTTT
>-|TRBJ1-6|few|TRBV11-2
CASSLFGWGQINSPLHF
TGTGCCAGCAGCTTATTCGGGTGGGGGCAGATAAATTCACCCCTCCACTTT
>-|TRBJ1-1|-|TRBV21-1
CASSFRVSEYNTEAFF
TGTGCCAGCAGCTTTCGCGTATCCGAATACAACACTGAAGCTTTCTTT
>-|TRBJ1-2|-|TRBV6-1
CASSVIQGFYGYTF
TGTGCCAGCAGTGTAATACAGGGATTCTATGGCTACACCTTC